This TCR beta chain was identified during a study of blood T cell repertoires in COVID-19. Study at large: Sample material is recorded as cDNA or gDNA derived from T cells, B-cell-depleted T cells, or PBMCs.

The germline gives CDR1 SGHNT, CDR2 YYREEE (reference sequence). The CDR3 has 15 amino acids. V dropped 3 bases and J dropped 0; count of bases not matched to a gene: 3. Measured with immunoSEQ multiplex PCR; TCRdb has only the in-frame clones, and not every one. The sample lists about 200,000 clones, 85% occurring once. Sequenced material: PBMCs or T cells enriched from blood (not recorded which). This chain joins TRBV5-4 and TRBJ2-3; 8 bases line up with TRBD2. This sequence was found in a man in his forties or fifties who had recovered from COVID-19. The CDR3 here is CASSSGGTSTDTQYF. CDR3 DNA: TGTGCCAGCAGCTCGGGGGGGACTAGCACAGATACGCAGTATTTT.